Listed below are T cell receptor beta chains from one sample, sequenced in a study of blood T cell repertoires in COVID-19. Some clones are missing from TCRdb's copy, which holds only in-frame ones; the method was immunoSEQ multiplex PCR. Among under 150,000 clones listed, under 85% were seen once. The sequencing sample was made of PBMCs or T cells enriched from blood (not recorded which). The receptors shown here come from a man aged 30-40 years who had recovered from COVID-19. CDR3s include the opening cysteine and the closing phenylalanine or tryptophan. Clone size is shown for a subset of rows, as once, few, many or a class of expanded clone.

v_call	clone_size	j_call	cdr3_aa
TRBV27	NA	TRBJ2-7	CASAGGFRDEQYF
TRBV18	NA	TRBJ2-2	CASSGGGGELFF
TRBV2	NA	TRBJ1-2	CASRGQGGSNYGYTF
TRBV29-1	NA	TRBJ2-7	CSVGQGSYEQYF
TRBV6-5	NA	TRBJ1-6	CASRGQGARNSPLHF
TRBV6-5	NA	TRBJ2-7	CASTSEARSSYEQYF
TRBV4-1	NA	TRBJ1-1	CASSLGPWRVNTEAFF
TRBV7-7	NA	TRBJ1-5	CASSFRRDSNQPQHF
TRBV9	NA	TRBJ2-5	CASSAGLAGTNAFRETQYF
TRBV11-2	once	TRBJ2-3	CASRLPGLAADTQYF
TRBV6-5	once	TRBJ2-7	CASSYSAGTYEQYF
TRBV3-1/TRBV3-2	NA	TRBJ1-1	CASSPSTGVNTEAFF
TRBV19	NA	TRBJ1-6	CASRSHSNSPLHF
TRBV6-2/TRBV6-3	NA	TRBJ2-7	CASSHLETLYEQYF
TRBV6-5	few	TRBJ2-7	CASRGSGRYEQYF
TRBV5-1	NA	TRBJ2-2	CASREGTGTGELFF
TRBV25-1	NA	TRBJ2-1	CASSPNFGQGALYEQFF
TRBV5-4	NA	TRBJ2-1	CASSSGGQGEFF
TRBV5-5	few	TRBJ1-2	CASRSSHRGTGLNYGYTF
TRBV5-4	NA	TRBJ2-3	CASSLGAGGSTDTQYF
TRBV27	NA	TRBJ1-1	CASSVTGTGGTEAFF
TRBV4-1	NA	TRBJ2-7	CASSQILGTFYEQYF
TRBV10-1	NA	TRBJ2-7	CASNTEGRLFHYEQYF
TRBV27	NA	TRBJ2-2	CASSTSRDTYTGELFF
TRBV27	NA	TRBJ1-1	CASSSGGTTEAFF
TRBV11-2	NA	TRBJ1-5	CASSPDGTGNQPQHF
TRBV10-2	NA	TRBJ1-6	CASSEGTGPNSPLHF
TRBV9	NA	TRBJ1-2	CATSPGQNYGYTF
TRBV18	NA	TRBJ2-2	CASSPEQGAVAGELFF
TRBV7-9	NA	TRBJ1-6	CASSQDRGNSPLHF
TRBV5-1	NA	TRBJ2-5	CASSLLAGDQETQYF
TRBV11-2	NA	TRBJ1-3	CASSLGVNAENSGNTIYF
TRBV7-9	NA	TRBJ1-1	CASSSPGGWGEAFF
TRBV19	NA	TRBJ2-3	CASSNGIIGTDTQYF
TRBV2	NA	TRBJ1-6	CASRNSNSPLHF
TRBV3-1/TRBV3-2	NA	TRBJ2-5	CASSQVRRGLAGNYQETQYF
TRBV24-1	NA	TRBJ1-3	CATSEPLDRPRNTIYF
TRBV7-3	NA	TRBJ2-1	CASSRQQGPYNEQFF
TRBV5-1	NA	TRBJ1-3	CASSLGTGGADTIYF
TRBV7-9	once	TRBJ1-5	CASSVGQGINQPQHF
TRBV6-5	NA	TRBJ1-1	CASRRDRGITEAFF
TRBV7-9	NA	TRBJ2-1	CASSPPRLAGLVNEQFF
TRBV29-1	NA	TRBJ2-1	CSVVLVTGVVNEQFF
TRBV28	NA	TRBJ1-5	CASSLSGTGFNQPQHF
TRBV6-1	NA	TRBJ1-4	CASSEPTPSREKLFF
TRBV5-1	NA	TRBJ2-3	CASRPAAAGHTDTQYF